This TCR beta chain is drawn from a study of blood T cell repertoires in COVID-19. On the study more broadly: The origin of the acute and convalescent COVID-19 samples was the United States, Italy and Spain.

V dropped 3 bases and J dropped 0; count of bases not matched to a gene: 8. Germline V lookup: CDR1 SGHKS, CDR2 YYEKEE (reference sequence). CDR3 length equals 17 residues. Measured with immunoSEQ multiplex PCR; TCRdb has only the in-frame clones, and not every one. The sample comprises 150,000 or so clones, 83% of which are singletons, and about 12% rests with the top ten. The sequenced sample was peripheral blood. This sequence joins TRBV5-5 and TRBJ1-4; 7 bases agree with TRBD1. This receptor was identified in a woman aged 60-70 years with COVID-19, enrolled during active disease. The DNA of the CDR3 is TGTGCCAGCAGCTCCCCACAGGGGCCCTCAACTAATGAAAAACTGTTTTTT. As protein: CASSSPQGPSTNEKLFF.